This paragraph reports one TCR beta chain. Its antigen has not been determined. The input lacks base qualities; no much larger clone sits a single base away. Each donor gave one peripheral blood draw, averaging approximately 120 mL, which was collected into heparinised tubes. Naive, central memory, regulatory and stem cell-like memory CD4+ T cells were sorted on a BD FACSAria II using a panel including CD45RO, CCR7, CD25, CD127, CD95 and CD27. Purity was above 95% for every sorted population. Right away, PBMCs were isolated by Lymphoprep density gradient centrifugation and were stained directly, with no culture step. So that batch effects would be minimized, each experiment stained and sorted samples in pairs, pairing one healthy donor with one patient. This specimen comes from a study of beta chain features in type 1 diabetes (dated by TCRdb to between 2017 and 2018). Some background on the complete study: Mean age, gender distribution, total cell number and subset yield did not differ between patients and healthy donors. A total of roughly 99,000,000 sorted cells were examined across all samples, and the number of cells per subset was strongly correlated with RNA yield. The study compared the TCRB repertoires of sorted circulating CD4+ T cell subsets in recently diagnosed type 1 diabetes patients with those in matched healthy donors. Regulatory and stem cell-like memory subsets were obtained from only 8 patients and roughly 8 healthy donors, while naive and central memory subsets were obtained from all 30 or so donors.

Beyond this particular receptor, the publication reports: Because small numbers of individuals were included in the HLA sub-analyses, any influence of HLA type on TCRB rearrangement was left unresolved. The naive, central memory and regulatory TCRB repertoires appeared to resemble one another more closely among patients than among healthy donors. Type 1 diabetes patients showed a moderate but significant shortening of TCRB CDR3 length in all four CD4+ subsets. PCR might favor shorter templates, but patient and control samples were amplified and corrected together, so any skew would affect both groups equally. At VDJ recombination sites, patients with type 1 diabetes made fewer insertions and deleted more nucleotides, a pattern implying thymic rearrangement abnormalities. Because cDNA rather than genomic DNA was sequenced, highly expressing activated cells could have been over-represented, although no difference in activation and CD3 levels was found between groups.

The entire amount of isolated RNA was reverse transcribed using the High Capacity cDNA Reverse Transcription Kit, so the sequenced TCRB transcripts were expressed ones. Naive, central memory and regulatory T cell samples underwent deep immunoSEQ sequencing, averaging approximately 3.5 million total reads per sample. After sorted cells were lysed in RLT buffer, RNA was extracted with DNase-treated RNeasy Micro or Mini kits, with the choice depending on cell number. To prevent cross-contamination, every cell subset was processed on its own, while patient and healthy donor samples were processed together. The immunoSEQ multiplex PCR was used to amplify TCRB sequences from cDNA, generating 87-bp fragments that spanned the CDR3 region. Sequencing of the amplicons was done on the Illumina HiSeq platform. Per the source publication's procedure: Synthetic template baselines were used to correct PCR bias computationally, reads within Hamming distance 2 were collapsed together, and singletons that could not be merged were discarded. By aligning reads against IMGT, V, D and J genes, CDR3 length, and insertions or deletions at six rearrangement sites were assigned. Within each subset, clonotype counts were normalized to sorted cell number, and only after that were true diversity and Gini coefficients computed with the tcR R package. Repertoire sharing was quantified using the overlap coefficient calculated on TCRB nucleotide sequences. TCRdb mirrors the immuneACCESS table, restricted to in-frame sequences. Some clones are absent from its copies; in checked studies, under half trace to an unresolved V gene, and the reason for the others is unknown. V and J calls and clone size come straight from that table; D and trimming were deduced from the DNA. A total of roughly 150,000 clones appear in this sample, around a tenth of them only once. The ten largest account for 0.4% to 0.55% of the sample.

The germline V gene provides CDR1 SNHLY and CDR2 FYNNEI. V gives up 8 bases and J gives up 5 bases, and the segment between their germline ends measures 15 bases. There are 13 amino acids in the CDR3, from cysteine to phenylalanine inclusive. The retained sequence is limited to the CDR3, 39 bases, with the frame set at the first base. Rearrangement joined TRBV2 to TRBJ2-5, with TRBD2 perhaps the D gene, on 5 matching bases. The sequence derives from a man aged 25-45 years with type 1 diabetes. Sequenced: central memory CD4+ T cells from blood. The nucleotides read TGTGCCAGCGCCGACGCCTCGGGGGAGACCCAGTACTTC. This gives the protein CASADASGETQYF.